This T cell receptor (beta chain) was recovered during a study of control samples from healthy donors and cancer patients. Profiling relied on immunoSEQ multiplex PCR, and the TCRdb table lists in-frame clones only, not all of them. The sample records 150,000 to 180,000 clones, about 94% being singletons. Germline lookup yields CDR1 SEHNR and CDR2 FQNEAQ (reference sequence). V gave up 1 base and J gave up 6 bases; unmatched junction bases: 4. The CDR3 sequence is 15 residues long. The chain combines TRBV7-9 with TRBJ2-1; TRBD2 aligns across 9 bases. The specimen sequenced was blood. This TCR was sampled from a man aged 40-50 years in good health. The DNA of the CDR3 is TGTGCCAGCAGCTTAGGCCTAGCGGGGCCCAATGAGCAGTTCTTC. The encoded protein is CASSLGLAGPNEQFF. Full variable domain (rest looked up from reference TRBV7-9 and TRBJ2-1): DTGVSQNPRHKITKRGQNVTFRCDPISEHNRLYWYRQTLGQGPEFLTYFQNEAQLEKSRLLSDRFSAERPKGSFSTLEIQRTEQGDSAMYLCASSLGLAGPNEQFFGPGTRLTVL.